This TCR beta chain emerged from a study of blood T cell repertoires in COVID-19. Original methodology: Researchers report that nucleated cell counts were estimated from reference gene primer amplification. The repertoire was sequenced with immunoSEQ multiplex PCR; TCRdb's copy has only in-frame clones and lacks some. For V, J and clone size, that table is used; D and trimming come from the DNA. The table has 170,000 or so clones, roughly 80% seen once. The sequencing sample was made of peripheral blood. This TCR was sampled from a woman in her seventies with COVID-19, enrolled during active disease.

The CDR3 bases are TGCGCCAGCAGCTTAGAAGACTTAGAGCAGTTCTTC. This translates into CASSLEDLEQFF. The chain uses TRBV5-1 and TRBJ2-1; D uncertain. Germline V CDR1 and CDR2: SGHRS, YFSETQ. This CDR3 has 12 residues. The V end lost 2 bases, the J end lost 10 bases, and 10 bases lay between the germline ends.